Listed below are T cell receptor beta chains from one sample, sequenced in a study of blood T cell repertoires in COVID-19. Only in-frame clones appear in the TCRdb table, and some are missing; sequencing was by immunoSEQ multiplex PCR. The repertoire holds about 110,000 clones, nearly 90% seen once, with roughly 4.9% in the top ten. Sample: peripheral blood. The receptors were gathered from a human donor in a cohort sampled during active COVID-19. The CDR3 runs from the conserved cysteine through the conserved F or W. A D gene is named only where the DNA matches it firmly. Clone size is stated in some rows and not others, as once, few, many or a class when expanded.

clone_size	v_call	d_call	j_call	cdr3_nt	cdr3_aa
-	TRBV10-3	-	TRBJ1-5	TGTGCCATCAGTGAGACTCAGGGTAGCAATCAGCCCCAGCATTTT	CAISETQGSNQPQHF
-	TRBV7-2	TRBD2	TRBJ2-1	TGTGCCAGCAGCCCCGACCGCGGGAGAATGAATGAGCAGTTCTTC	CASSPDRGRMNEQFF
once	TRBV9	-	TRBJ2-7	TGTGCCAGCAGCGGGCGGGACCTAACCTACGAGCAGTACTTC	CASSGRDLTYEQYF
-	TRBV4-3	TRBD1	TRBJ2-7	TGCGCCAGCAGCCAGGAAACCGGGACAGGGGTCGAGCAGTACTTC	CASSQETGTGVEQYF
once	TRBV9	-	TRBJ2-7	TGTGCCAGCAGCAAACGGACTGCTGAGTACGAGCAGTACTTC	CASSKRTAEYEQYF
-	TRBV19	TRBD1	TRBJ2-3	TGTGCCAGTAGTATAGAAACACAGGGGCCCCCAAGCACAGATACGCAGTATTTT	CASSIETQGPPSTDTQYF
once	TRBV6-5	-	TRBJ1-2	TGTGCCAGCAGTTACTCGGGGGCAGGACCTAACTATGGCTACACCTTC	CASSYSGAGPNYGYTF
once	TRBV7-9	TRBD1	TRBJ1-2	TGTGCCAGCAACCTAGGGGGCGGGGAGTATGGCTACACCTTC	CASNLGGGEYGYTF
-	TRBV5-1	TRBD1	TRBJ1-6	TGCGCCAGCAGCGATGCCGGGACAGGGGTCTCACCCCTCCACTTT	CASSDAGTGVSPLHF
-	TRBV19	TRBD1	TRBJ1-2	TGTGCCAGTAGCCTAACGGGACAGACAGCTACTTATGCCTATGGCTACACCTTC	CASSLTGQTATYAYGYTF
-	TRBV11-2	-	TRBJ1-6	TGTGCCAGCAGCTTAAGTCAGGGGAATTCACCCCTCCACTTT	CASSLSQGNSPLHF
once	TRBV2	-	TRBJ1-6	TGTGCCAGCAGCAAAAGTCCACGAGAAAGCTCCTATAATTCACCCCTCCACTTT	CASSKSPRESSYNSPLHF
-	TRBV29-1	TRBD1	TRBJ1-1	TGCAGCGTTGTTGGGACAGATAACTCGAACACTGAAGCTTTCTTT	CSVVGTDNSNTEAFF
-	TRBV6-5	-	TRBJ1-2	TGTGCCAGCAGTCTCCAGGGCGATGGCTACACCTTC	CASSLQGDGYTF
-	TRBV7-2	TRBD2	TRBJ2-1	TGTGCCAGCAGCCCGCGGCTTCGACTAGCGGGAGACAATGAGCAGTTCTTC	CASSPRLRLAGDNEQFF
-	TRBV5-1	-	TRBJ1-4	TGCGCCAGCAGCTTGGCCCTAAACGATAATGAAAAACTGTTTTTT	CASSLALNDNEKLFF
-	TRBV11-2	-	TRBJ1-5	TGTGCCAGCAGCAACCGGGGGGATCAGCCCCAGCATTTT	CASSNRGDQPQHF
-	TRBV21-1	-	TRBJ1-5	TGTGCCAGCAGGGACAGGGGGCTGGGTCAGCCCCAGCATTTT	CASRDRGLGQPQHF
-	TRBV5-8	-	TRBJ2-5	TGTGCCAGCAGCCCACCAACGGCGGGCAGAGAAGAGACCCAGTACTTC	CASSPPTAGREETQYF
-	TRBV24-1	-	TRBJ1-5	TGTGCCACCAGTGATCAGGGCCTCTACCAGCCCCAGCATTTT	CATSDQGLYQPQHF
-	TRBV5-1	TRBD1	TRBJ1-4	TGCGCCAGCAGCTCCCGACAGGGCGGTCCGTGGCTGTTTTTT	CASSSRQGGPWLFF
-	TRBV3-1/TRBV3-2	TRBD2	TRBJ2-1	TGTGCCAGCGGACTAGCGGGGAGCTCCTACAATGAGCAGTTCTTC	CASGLAGSSYNEQFF
-	TRBV5-1	TRBD1	TRBJ1-5	TGCGCCAGCTCGACAGGGGCCCTCAATCAGCCCCAGCATTTT	CASSTGALNQPQHF
-	TRBV27	TRBD1	TRBJ1-2	TGTGCCAGCAGTCGGGACAGTAGACCAACTGGCTACACCTTC	CASSRDSRPTGYTF
-	TRBV4-2	-	TRBJ1-5	TGTGCCAGCAGCCATCCCGAGAGGGGGATTCAGCCCCAGCATTTT	CASSHPERGIQPQHF
-	TRBV29-1	TRBD2	TRBJ2-7	TGCAGCGTTTGGGACCGCGGCGATAGCGGGGGGGCGAGAGAGCAGTACTTC	CSVWDRGDSGGAREQYF
-	TRBV15	TRBD1	TRBJ2-6	TGTGCCACCAGCAGAGTAGTTCCAGGGGGATACTTTGGGGCCAACGTCCTGACTTTC	CATSRVVPGGYFGANVLTF
-	TRBV6-2/TRBV6-3	TRBD1	TRBJ1-1	TGTGCCAGCAGTTACAGGGGGCTGTCGGGCACTGAAGCTTTCTTT	CASSYRGLSGTEAFF
-	TRBV18	TRBD1	TRBJ1-3	TGTGCCAGCGCCGGACAGGGGGAAATTCGTGGAAACACCATATATTTT	CASAGQGEIRGNTIYF
-	TRBV7-8	TRBD2	TRBJ2-1	TGTGCCAGCAGCTTAGTGGCTAGCGGACCCAGCTCCTACAATGAGCAGTTCTTC	CASSLVASGPSSYNEQFF
-	TRBV9	-	TRBJ2-1	TGTGCCAGCAGCGTATCGGGTCCGAGCTCCTACAATGAGCAGTTCTTC	CASSVSGPSSYNEQFF
-	TRBV7-8	TRBD1	TRBJ1-5	TGTGCCAGCAGCTTAGCGAGGACAGGGGGACAGCCCCAGCATTTT	CASSLARTGGQPQHF
-	TRBV6-6	-	TRBJ2-5	TGTGCCAGCAGTTACAGCCTGGGGGGGACCCAGTACTTC	CASSYSLGGTQYF
-	TRBV7-2	-	TRBJ2-7	TGTGCCAGCAGCTTAGCTAGCGACCCCTACGAGCAGTACTTC	CASSLASDPYEQYF
-	TRBV6-2/TRBV6-3	-	TRBJ1-1	TGTGCCAGCAGCTCAGCAGGTGTTGGGAACACTGAAGCTTTCTTT	CASSSAGVGNTEAFF
-	TRBV29-1	TRBD1	TRBJ2-3	TGCAGCGTTCGACAGGGTGGGCCGCGGGATACGCAGTATTTT	CSVRQGGPRDTQYF
-	TRBV12-3/TRBV12-4	-	TRBJ2-7	TGTGCCAGCAGTTTGGGCGGCCGGGGGGAGCAGTACTTC	CASSLGGRGEQYF